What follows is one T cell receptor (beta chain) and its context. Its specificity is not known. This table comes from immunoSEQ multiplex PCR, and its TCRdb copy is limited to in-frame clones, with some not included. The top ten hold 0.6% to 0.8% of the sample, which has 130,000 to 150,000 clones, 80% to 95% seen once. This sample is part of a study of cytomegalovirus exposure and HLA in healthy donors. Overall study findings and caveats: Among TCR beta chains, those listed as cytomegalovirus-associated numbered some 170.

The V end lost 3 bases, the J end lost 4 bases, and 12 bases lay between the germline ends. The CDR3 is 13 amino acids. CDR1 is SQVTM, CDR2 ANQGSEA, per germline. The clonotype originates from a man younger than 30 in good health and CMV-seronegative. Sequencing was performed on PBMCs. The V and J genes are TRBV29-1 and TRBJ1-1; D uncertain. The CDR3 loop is CSVDKGRGTEAFF. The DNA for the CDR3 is TGCAGCGTTGATAAAGGTCGGGGCACTGAAGCTTTCTTT.